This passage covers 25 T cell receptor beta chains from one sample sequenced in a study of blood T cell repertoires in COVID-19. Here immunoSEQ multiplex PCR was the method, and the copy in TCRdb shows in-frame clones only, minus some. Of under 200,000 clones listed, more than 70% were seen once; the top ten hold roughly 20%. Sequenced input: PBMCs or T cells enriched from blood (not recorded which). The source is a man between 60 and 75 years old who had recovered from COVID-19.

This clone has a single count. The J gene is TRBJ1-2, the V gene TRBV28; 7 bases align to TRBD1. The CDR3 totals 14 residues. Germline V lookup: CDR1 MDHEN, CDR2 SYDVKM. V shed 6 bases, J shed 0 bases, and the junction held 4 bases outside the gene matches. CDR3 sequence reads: CASSRGTANYGYTF. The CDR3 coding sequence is TGTGCCAGCAGCCGGGGGACAGCTAACTATGGCTACACCTTC.

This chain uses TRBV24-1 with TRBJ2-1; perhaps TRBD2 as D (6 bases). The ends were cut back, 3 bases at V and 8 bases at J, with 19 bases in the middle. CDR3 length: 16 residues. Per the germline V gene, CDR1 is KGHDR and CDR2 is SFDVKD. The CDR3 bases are TGTGCCACCAGTGATCCCCCCGGTGGGGGGTTCCATGAGCAGTTCTTC. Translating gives CATSDPPGGGFHEQFF.

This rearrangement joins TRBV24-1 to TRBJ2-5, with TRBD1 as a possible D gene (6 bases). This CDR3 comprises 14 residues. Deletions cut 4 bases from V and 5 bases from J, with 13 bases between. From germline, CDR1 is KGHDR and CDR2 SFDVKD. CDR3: CATSDRTGIETQYF. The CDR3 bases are TGTGCCACCAGTGACCGCACAGGGATTGAGACCCAGTACTTC.

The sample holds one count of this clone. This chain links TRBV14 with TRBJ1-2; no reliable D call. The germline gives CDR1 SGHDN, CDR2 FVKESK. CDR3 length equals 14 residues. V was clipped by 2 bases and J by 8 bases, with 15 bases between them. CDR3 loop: CASSQIFRGGGYTF. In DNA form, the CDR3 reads TGTGCCAGCAGCCAAATCTTCCGGGGAGGCGGCTACACCTTC.

The CDR3 nucleotides read TGCAGCGCTCTGACTACTGAAGCTTTCTTT. It codes for CSALTTEAFF. This rearrangement joins TRBV29-1 to TRBJ1-1; D not certain. Trimming took off 7 bases at V and 5 bases at J, with 8 bases between the two ends. There are 10 residues in the CDR3. Germline CDR1 SQVTM, CDR2 ANQGSEA.

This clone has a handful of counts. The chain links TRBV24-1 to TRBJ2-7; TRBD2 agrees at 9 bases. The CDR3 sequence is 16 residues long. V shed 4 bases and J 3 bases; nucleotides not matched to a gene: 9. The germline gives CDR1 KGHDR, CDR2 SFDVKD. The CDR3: CATSDPTSGGNYEQYF. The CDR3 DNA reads TGTGCCACCAGTGACCCGACTAGCGGAGGTAACTACGAGCAGTACTTC.

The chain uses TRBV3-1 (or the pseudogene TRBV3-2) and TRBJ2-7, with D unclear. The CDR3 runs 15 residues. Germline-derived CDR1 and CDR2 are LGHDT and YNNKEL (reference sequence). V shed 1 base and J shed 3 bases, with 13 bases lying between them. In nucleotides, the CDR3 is TGTGCCAGCAGCCAAGCGCCAGGTTCTCTCTACGAGCAGTACTTC. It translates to CASSQAPGSLYEQYF.

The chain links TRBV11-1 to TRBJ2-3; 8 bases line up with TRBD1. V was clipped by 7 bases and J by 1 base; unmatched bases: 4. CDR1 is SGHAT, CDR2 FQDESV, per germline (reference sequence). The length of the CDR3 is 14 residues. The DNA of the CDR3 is TGTGCCAGCAACCAGGACAGGGGCACAGATACGCAGTATTTT. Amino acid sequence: CASNQDRGTDTQYF.

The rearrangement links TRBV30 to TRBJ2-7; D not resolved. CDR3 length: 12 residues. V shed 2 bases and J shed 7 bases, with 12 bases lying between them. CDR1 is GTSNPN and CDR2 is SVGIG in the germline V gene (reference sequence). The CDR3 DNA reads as TGTGCCTGGAGTACACAGAGTACAGAGCAGTACTTC. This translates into CAWSTQSTEQYF.

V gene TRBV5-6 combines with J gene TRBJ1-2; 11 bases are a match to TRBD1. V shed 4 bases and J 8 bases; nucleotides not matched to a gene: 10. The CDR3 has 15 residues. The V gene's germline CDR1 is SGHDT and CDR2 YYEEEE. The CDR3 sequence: CASSRTGGWPYGYTF. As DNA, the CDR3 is TGTGCCAGCAGCCGGACAGGGGGCTGGCCCTACGGCTACACCTTC.

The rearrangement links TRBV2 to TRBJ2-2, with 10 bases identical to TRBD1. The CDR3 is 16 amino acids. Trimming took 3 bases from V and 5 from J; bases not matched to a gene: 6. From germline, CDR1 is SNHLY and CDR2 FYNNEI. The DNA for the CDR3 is TGTGCCAGCAGTGACGAGGACAGGGGGATGACCGGGGAGCTGTTTTTT. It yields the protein CASSDEDRGMTGELFF.

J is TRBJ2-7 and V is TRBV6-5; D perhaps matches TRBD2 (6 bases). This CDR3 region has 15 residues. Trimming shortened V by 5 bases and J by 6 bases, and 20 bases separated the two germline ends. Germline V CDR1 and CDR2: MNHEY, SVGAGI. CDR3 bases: TGTGCCAGCAGTCAAACTATGGGGGGTGGCTCCGAGCAGTACTTC. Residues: CASSQTMGGGSEQYF.

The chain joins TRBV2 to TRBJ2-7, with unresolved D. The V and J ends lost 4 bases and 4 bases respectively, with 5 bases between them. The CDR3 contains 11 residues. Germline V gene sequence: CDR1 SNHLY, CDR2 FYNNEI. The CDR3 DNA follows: TGTGCCAGCAGTGCCTCTTACGAGCAGTACTTC. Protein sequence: CASSASYEQYF.

The CDR3 reads CASSPLNRDNSPLHF. The CDR3 DNA follows: TGTGCCAGCAGTCCACTCAACAGGGATAATTCACCCCTCCACTTT. V is TRBV25-1 and J is TRBJ1-6, with D possibly being TRBD1 (6 bases). The CDR3 runs 15 residues. The V gene's germline CDR1 is MGHDK and CDR2 SYGVNS. Trimming removed 5 bases from V and 5 bases from J, with 13 bases in between.

The CDR3 is CATSRGRDTGELFF. CDR3 nucleotides: TGTGCCACCTCCAGGGGGCGCGACACCGGGGAGCTGTTTTTT. V usage is TRBV6-5 and J usage is TRBJ2-2; 8 bases agree with TRBD1. The germline V gene has CDR1 MNHEY and CDR2 SVGAGI. The CDR3 length is 14 residues. V shed 10 bases, J shed 3 bases, and the junction held 7 bases outside the gene matches.

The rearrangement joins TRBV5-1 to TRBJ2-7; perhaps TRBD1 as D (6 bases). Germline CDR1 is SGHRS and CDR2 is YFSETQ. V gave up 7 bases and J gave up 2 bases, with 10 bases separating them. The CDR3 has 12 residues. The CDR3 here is CASRQETYEQYF. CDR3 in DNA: TGCGCCAGCCGACAGGAAACCTACGAGCAGTACTTC.

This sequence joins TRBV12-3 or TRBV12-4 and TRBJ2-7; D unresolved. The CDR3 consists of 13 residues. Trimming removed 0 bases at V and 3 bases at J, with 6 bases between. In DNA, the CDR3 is TGTGCCAGCAGTTTAGCGGCAGGCTACGAGCAGTACTTC. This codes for CASSLAAGYEQYF.

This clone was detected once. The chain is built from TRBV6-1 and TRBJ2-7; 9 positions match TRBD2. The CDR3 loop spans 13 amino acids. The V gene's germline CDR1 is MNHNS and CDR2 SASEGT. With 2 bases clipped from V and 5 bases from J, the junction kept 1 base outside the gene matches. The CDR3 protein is CASSEIAGDEQYF. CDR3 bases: TGTGCCAGCAGTGAAATAGCGGGAGACGAGCAGTACTTC.

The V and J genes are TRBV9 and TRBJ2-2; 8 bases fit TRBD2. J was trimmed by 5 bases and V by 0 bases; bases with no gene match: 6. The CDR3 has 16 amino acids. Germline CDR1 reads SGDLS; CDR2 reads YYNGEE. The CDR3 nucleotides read TGTGCCAGCAGCGTAGTTGGGACTAGAGATACCGGGGAGCTGTTTTTT. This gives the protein CASSVVGTRDTGELFF.

The CDR3, as DNA: TGTGCCAGCAGCCAAGGGCAGGGGGCTAGCTTTGGGCAGTACTTC. It codes for CASSQGQGASFGQYF. The chain uses TRBV14 and TRBJ2-7; 8 bases line up with TRBD1. CDR1 is SGHDN and CDR2 is FVKESK in the germline V gene. V shed 1 base and J 9 bases; nucleotides not matched to a gene: 11. The CDR3 length is 15 residues.

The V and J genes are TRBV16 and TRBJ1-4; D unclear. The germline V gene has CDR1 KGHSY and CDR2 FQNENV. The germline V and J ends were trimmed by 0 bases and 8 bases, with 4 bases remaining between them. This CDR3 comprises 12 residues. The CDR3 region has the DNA TGTGCCAGCAGCCAATCAAGCGAAAAACTGTTTTTT. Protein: CASSQSSEKLFF.

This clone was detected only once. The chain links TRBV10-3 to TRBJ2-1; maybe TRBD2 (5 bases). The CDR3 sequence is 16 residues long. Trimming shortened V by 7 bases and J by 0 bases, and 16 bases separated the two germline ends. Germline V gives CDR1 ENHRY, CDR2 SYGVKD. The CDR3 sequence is CAITVEGLGSYNEQFF. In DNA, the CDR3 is TGTGCCATCACTGTAGAGGGATTGGGCTCCTACAATGAGCAGTTCTTC.

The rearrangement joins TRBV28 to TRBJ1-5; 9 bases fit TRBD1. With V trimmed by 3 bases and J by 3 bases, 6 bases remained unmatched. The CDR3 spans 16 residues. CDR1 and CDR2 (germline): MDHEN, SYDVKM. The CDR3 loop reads CASSFSGQGFNQPQHF. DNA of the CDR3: TGTGCCAGCAGTTTCTCGGGACAGGGCTTCAATCAGCCCCAGCATTTT.

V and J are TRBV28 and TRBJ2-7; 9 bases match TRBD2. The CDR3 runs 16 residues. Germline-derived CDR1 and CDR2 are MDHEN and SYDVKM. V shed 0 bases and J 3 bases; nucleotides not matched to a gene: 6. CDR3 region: CASSLWIAGVGYEQYF. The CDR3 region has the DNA TGTGCCAGCAGTTTATGGATAGCGGGAGTGGGCTACGAGCAGTACTTC.

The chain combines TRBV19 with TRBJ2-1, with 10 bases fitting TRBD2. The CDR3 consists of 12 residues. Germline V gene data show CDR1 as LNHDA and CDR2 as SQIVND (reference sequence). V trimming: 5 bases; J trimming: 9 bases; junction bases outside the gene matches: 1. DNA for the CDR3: TGTGCCAGTAGTTTAGCGGGAGGTGAGCAGTTCTTC. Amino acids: CASSLAGGEQFF.